The 16 T cell receptor beta chains listed next were all sequenced from one sample in a study of cytotoxic CD8 clonotypes in ibrutinib-treated CLL. Sequencing used immunoSEQ multiplex PCR; TCRdb keeps in-frame clones, though not all of them. The sample yields around 25,000 clones, about 70% seen once. The sample here was PBMCs, taken after 24 months of ibrutinib treatment. The origin of the receptors is a human donor with chronic lymphocytic leukemia.

A few counts support this clone. The J gene is TRBJ1-5, the V gene TRBV6-1; D gene ambiguous. Germline V CDR1 and CDR2: MNHNS, SASEGT. This CDR3 is 13 amino acids long. The ends were cut back, 10 bases at V and 2 bases at J, with 12 bases in the middle. The DNA of the CDR3 is TGTGCCACCGAACTTCAAGGCAATCAGCCCCAGCATTTT. The encoded protein is CATELQGNQPQHF.

In this sample, this clone turned up a few times. V and J are TRBV7-7 and TRBJ1-1; D is undetermined. Trimming cost V 1 base and J 5 bases, with 8 bases left between them. The CDR3 is made up of 13 amino acids. CDR1 and CDR2 from the germline V gene are SSHAT and FNYEAQ (reference sequence). The CDR3 sequence: CASSLGPATEAFF. CDR3 DNA sequence: TGTGCCAGCAGCTTAGGACCAGCGACTGAAGCTTTCTTT.

The rearrangement joins TRBV27 to TRBJ2-3, with a weak D call TRBD2 (6 bases). The CDR3 contains 16 residues. Trimming removed 7 bases from V and 2 bases from J, with 19 bases in between. Germline lookup yields CDR1 MNHEY and CDR2 SMNVEV (reference sequence). The CDR3 loop reads CASNHVAGSPTDTQYF. The CDR3 DNA follows: TGTGCCAGCAATCACGTGGCGGGGTCTCCCACAGATACGCAGTATTTT.

The chain couples TRBV2 to TRBJ1-1; 7 nucleotides agree with TRBD1. Germline-derived CDR1 and CDR2 are SNHLY and FYNNEI. The length of the CDR3 is 15 residues. Trimming removed 1 base from V and 3 bases from J; junction bases left unmatched: 5. The CDR3 is CASSEGQGFDTEAFF. The CDR3 region has the DNA TGTGCCAGCAGTGAAGGACAGGGATTCGACACTGAAGCTTTCTTT.

Turning to this clone: It is likely a read error: a sequence one base away is far more abundant. The chain recombines TRBV4-2 with TRBJ1-2; no firm D call. Looked up from germline, CDR1 is LGHNA and CDR2 is YNFKEQ. The CDR3 runs 15 residues. V was clipped by 0 bases and J by 4 bases, with 12 bases between them. The CDR3 region is CASSQDLVTFYGYTF. The CDR3 nucleotides read TGTGCCAGCAGCCAAGATCTTGTGACATTCTATGGCTACACCTTC.

The chain recombines TRBV9 with TRBJ1-4, with D maybe TRBD1 (6 bases). The length of the CDR3 is 16 residues. With 3 bases removed from V and 1 base from J, the gap between germline ends came to 13 bases. Per the germline V gene, CDR1 is SGDLS and CDR2 is YYNGEE. In DNA, the CDR3 is TGTGCCAGCAGCGGGGCACAGGGAAGAACTAATGAAAAACTGTTTTTT. Translation: CASSGAQGRTNEKLFF.

The chain joins TRBV9 to TRBJ1-1; weak D call: TRBD1 (6 bases). In germline, CDR1 is SGDLS, CDR2 YYNGEE. The CDR3 consists of 13 residues. The V gene lost 4 bases and the J gene lost 6 bases, with 13 bases spanning the gap. CDR3 sequence (DNA): TGTGCCAGCAGCACCGGGGGGCAGGCTGAAGCTTTCTTT. This gives the protein CASSTGGQAEAFF.

The J gene is TRBJ2-2, the V gene TRBV5-1, with TRBD2 matching 7 bases. Germline V gene sequence: CDR1 SGHRS, CDR2 YFSETQ. This CDR3 comprises 14 residues. Unmatched junction bases numbered 3, after V lost 5 bases and J lost 2 bases. Here the CDR3 DNA reads TGCGCCAGCAGGACTAGCTCCAACACCGGGGAGCTGTTTTTT. Translated, it gives CASRTSSNTGELFF.

This rearrangement joins TRBV15 to TRBJ1-5; TRBD1 matches 7 bases. The CDR3 length is 17 residues. CDR1 and CDR2 from the germline V gene are LNHNV and YYDKDF (reference sequence). The trim removed 6 bases at V and 1 base at J, leaving 12 bases unmatched. CDR3 loop: CATRSTRTGWSNQPQHF. The CDR3 DNA sequence: TGTGCCACCAGATCAACACGGACAGGTTGGAGCAATCAGCCCCAGCATTTT.

The chain links TRBV4-1 to TRBJ2-2; D perhaps matches TRBD1 (6 bases). The CDR3 has 16 amino acids. Germline CDR1 is MGHRA and CDR2 is YSYEKL. V lost 0 bases to trimming and J lost 4 bases, with 12 bases between them. CDR3 DNA sequence: TGCGCCAGCAGCCAAGAACAGGGAATTAGCACCGGGGAGCTGTTTTTT. As protein: CASSQEQGISTGELFF.

This clone has just one count. The chain recombines TRBV30 with TRBJ1-4, with D possibly TRBD1 on 6 matching bases. This CDR3 has 14 residues. The V end was cut by 2 bases, the J end by 8 bases, with 15 bases between. Germline-derived CDR1 and CDR2 are GTSNPN and SVGIG (reference sequence). CDR3 nucleotide sequence: TGTGCCTGGAGTTCCCCAGGGGCGCGGGAAAAACTGTTTTTT. This codes for CAWSSPGAREKLFF.

This clone has only a few counts. V gene TRBV10-1 combines with J gene TRBJ1-5; 8 bases line up with TRBD1. V trimming: 5 bases; J trimming: 4 bases; junction bases outside the gene matches: 13. Germline V lookup: CDR1 WNHNN, CDR2 SYGVQD (reference sequence). The CDR3 totals 17 residues. In DNA, the CDR3 is TGCGCCAGCAGTTCCGGACAGGGAGAGTGGGGAAATCAGCCCCAGCATTTT. It translates to CASSSGQGEWGNQPQHF.

The chain joins TRBV5-4 to TRBJ1-6; 12 positions match TRBD1. The CDR3 is 18 amino acids. Per germline, CDR1 SGHNT and CDR2 YYREEE (reference sequence). With 3 bases clipped from V and 5 bases from J, the junction kept 9 bases outside the gene matches. The CDR3 here is CASSSSTGTGGDNSPLHF. As DNA, the CDR3 is TGTGCCAGCAGCTCATCAACCGGGACAGGGGGCGATAATTCACCCCTCCACTTT.

Only a few counts were recorded for this clone. The rearrangement links TRBV18 to TRBJ2-7; 7 nucleotides match TRBD1. J lost 3 bases, V lost 5 bases, and 4 bases had no gene match. The CDR3 is 13 residues long. CDR1 and CDR2 (germline): KGHSH, LQKENI. The CDR3 here is CASSAGQDYEQYF. CDR3 nucleotide sequence: TGTGCCAGCTCAGCTGGACAGGACTACGAGCAGTACTTC.

The genes are TRBV9 and TRBJ2-2; 8 bases line up with TRBD2. The CDR3 consists of 17 residues. Germline assignment: CDR1 SGDLS and CDR2 YYNGEE. The V and J ends lost 0 bases and 4 bases, in that order; junction bases with no gene match: 8. The CDR3: CASSVGTGGPSTGELFF. CDR3 DNA sequence: TGTGCCAGCAGCGTAGGCACGGGGGGGCCGAGCACCGGGGAGCTGTTTTTT. Filled out from reference TRBV9 and TRBJ2-2, the complete variable domain reads DSGVTQTPKHLITATGQRVTLRCSPRSGDLSVYWYQQSLDQGLQFLIQYYNGEERAKGNILERFSAQQFPDLHSELNLSSLELGDSALYFCASSVGTGGPSTGELFFGEGSRLTVL.

This clone was recorded a few times. J is TRBJ2-1 and V is TRBV5-4, with TRBD1 as a possible D gene (8 bases). The germline CDR1 and CDR2 sequences are SGHNT and YYREEE (reference sequence). Trimming removed 3 bases from V and 10 bases from J, with 17 bases in between. This CDR3 comprises 14 residues. The CDR3 reads CASSSAGQGGEQFF. The CDR3 DNA reads as TGTGCCAGCAGCTCGGCTGGACAGGGAGGGGAGCAGTTCTTC.